This entry concerns a single T cell receptor beta chain. Antigen unknown. TCRbeta library construction was performed incorporating unique molecular identifiers. In TCRdb, the PCR reads were re-called with MiXCR into one record per CDR3 protein. The data show about 980,000 distinct CDR3 sequences, 25% to 30% seen once. This entry is derived from a study of T-cell reconstitution after alpha-beta-depleted transplantation in children. General study results and limits: Counts and diversity of T cells one year after transplant came mostly from newly produced T cells. Expanded graft clones, several hundred of them, were reportedly the source of alpha-beta T cells about two months after transplant. From surviving recipient T cells and thymic progenitors came the high day-60 TCRbeta diversity observed in some patients.

V was cut by 0 bases and J by 7 bases, with 6 bases left in between. Looked up from germline, CDR1 is LGHDT and CDR2 is YNNKEL (reference sequence). This CDR3 has 13 amino acids. Source: PBMCs, mostly from graft donor cells, taken 360 days after TCRalphabeta/CD19-depleted stem cell transplant. The TCR originated in a boy in the first two years of life who had a stem cell transplant for SCID, so the T cells may come from the graft donor. The chain carries TRBV3-1 and TRBJ2-2; D gene ambiguous. The DNA for the CDR3 is TGTGCCAGCAGCCAAGATAGGCGCGGGGAGCTGTTTTTT. Its translation: CASSQDRRGELFF.